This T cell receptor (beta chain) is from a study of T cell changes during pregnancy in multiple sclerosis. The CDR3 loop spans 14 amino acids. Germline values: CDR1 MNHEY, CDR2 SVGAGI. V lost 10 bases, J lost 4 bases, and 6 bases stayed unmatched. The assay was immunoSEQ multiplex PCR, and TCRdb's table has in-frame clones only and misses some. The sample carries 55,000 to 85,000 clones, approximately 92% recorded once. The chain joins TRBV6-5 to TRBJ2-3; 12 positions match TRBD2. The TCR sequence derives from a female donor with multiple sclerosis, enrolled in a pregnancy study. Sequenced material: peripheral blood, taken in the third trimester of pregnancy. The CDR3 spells CATRTSGIPDTQYF. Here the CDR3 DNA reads TGTGCCACCAGGACTAGCGGGATCCCAGATACGCAGTATTTT.